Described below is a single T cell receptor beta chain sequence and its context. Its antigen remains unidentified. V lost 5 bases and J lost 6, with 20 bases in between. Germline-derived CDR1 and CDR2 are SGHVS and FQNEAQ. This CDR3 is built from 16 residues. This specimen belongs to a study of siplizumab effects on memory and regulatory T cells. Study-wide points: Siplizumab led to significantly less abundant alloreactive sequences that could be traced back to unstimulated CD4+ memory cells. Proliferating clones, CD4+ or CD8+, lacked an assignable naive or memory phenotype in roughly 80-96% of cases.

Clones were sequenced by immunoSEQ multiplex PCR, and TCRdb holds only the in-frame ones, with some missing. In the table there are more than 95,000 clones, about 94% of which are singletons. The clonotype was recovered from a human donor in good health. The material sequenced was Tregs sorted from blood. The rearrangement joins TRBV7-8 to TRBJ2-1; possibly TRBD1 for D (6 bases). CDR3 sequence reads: CASSLLQGRVGNEQFF. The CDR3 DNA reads TGTGCCAGCAGCCTACTCCAGGGGCGGGTGGGCAATGAGCAGTTCTTC. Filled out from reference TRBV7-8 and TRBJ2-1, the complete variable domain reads GAGVSQSPRYKVAKRGQDVALRCDPISGHVSLFWYQQALGQGPEFLTYFQNEAQLDKSGLPSDRFFAERPEGSVSTLKIQRTQQEDSAVYLCASSLLQGRVGNEQFFGPGTRLTVL.